This T cell receptor (beta chain) was captured by sequencing in a study of blood T cell repertoires in COVID-19. The germline V gene encodes CDR1 SGHNT and CDR2 YYREEE (reference sequence). The V and J ends lost 0 bases and 4 bases respectively, with 13 bases between them. The CDR3 consists of 15 residues. It was during active infection that Seattle patients were enrolled and then longitudinally followed. TCRdb's table, derived via immunoSEQ multiplex PCR, lists solely in-frame clones and lacks some. The data contain nearly 250,000 clones, 86% of them singletons. The V call is TRBV5-4, the J call TRBJ1-1; perhaps TRBD1 as D (6 bases). Sequences were obtained from peripheral blood. The sequence was collected from a woman older than 75 with COVID-19, enrolled during active disease. For the CDR3, the DNA is TGTGCCAGCAGCTTGGATCTGGGGGCGACCACTGAAGCTTTCTTT. Translated: CASSLDLGATTEAFF.